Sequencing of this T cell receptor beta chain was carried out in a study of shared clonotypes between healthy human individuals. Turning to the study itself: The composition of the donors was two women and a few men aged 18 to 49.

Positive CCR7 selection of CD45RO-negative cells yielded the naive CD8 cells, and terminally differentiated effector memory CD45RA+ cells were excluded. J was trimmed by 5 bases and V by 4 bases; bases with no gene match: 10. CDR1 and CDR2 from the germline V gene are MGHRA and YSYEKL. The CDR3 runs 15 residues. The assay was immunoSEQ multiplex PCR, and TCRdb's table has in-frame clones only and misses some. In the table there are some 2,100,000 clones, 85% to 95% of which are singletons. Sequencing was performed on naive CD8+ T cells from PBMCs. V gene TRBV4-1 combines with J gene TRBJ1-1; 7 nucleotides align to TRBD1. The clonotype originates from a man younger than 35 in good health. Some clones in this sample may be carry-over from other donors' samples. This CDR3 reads CASSPEQGRGTEAFF. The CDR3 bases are TGCGCCAGCAGCCCGGAACAGGGGAGAGGGACTGAAGCTTTCTTT.